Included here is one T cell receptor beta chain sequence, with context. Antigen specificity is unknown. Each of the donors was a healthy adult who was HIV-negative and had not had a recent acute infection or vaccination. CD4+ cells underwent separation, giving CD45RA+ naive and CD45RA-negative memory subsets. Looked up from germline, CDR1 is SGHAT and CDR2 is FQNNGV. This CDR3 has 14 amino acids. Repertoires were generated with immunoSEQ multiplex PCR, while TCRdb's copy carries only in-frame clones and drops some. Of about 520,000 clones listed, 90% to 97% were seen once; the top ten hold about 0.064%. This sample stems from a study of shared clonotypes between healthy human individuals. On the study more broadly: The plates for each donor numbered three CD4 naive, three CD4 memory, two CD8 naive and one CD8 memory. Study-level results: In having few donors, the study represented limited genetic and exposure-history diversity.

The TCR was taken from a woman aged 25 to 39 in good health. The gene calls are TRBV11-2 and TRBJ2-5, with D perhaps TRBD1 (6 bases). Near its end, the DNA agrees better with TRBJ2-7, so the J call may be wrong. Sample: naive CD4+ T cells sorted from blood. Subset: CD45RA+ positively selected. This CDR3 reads CASSLARRGYEQYF. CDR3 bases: TGTGCCAGCAGCTTAGCTCGCAGGGGATACGAGCAGTACTTC.